This T cell receptor (beta chain) stems from a study of T-cell memory formation after mild COVID-19. Study overall: Each donor largely had its own TCR clusters. Overall study findings and caveats: A second wave expanding day 15 to 37 was CD4+-biased; contracting clones were balanced. Memory cells collected pre-infection included some clones that later responded, suggesting cross-reactive memory joined.

The germline V gene has CDR1 SQVTM and CDR2 ANQGSEA. V shed 8 bases and J shed 0 bases, with 20 bases lying between them. There are 15 residues in the CDR3. The table lists this clonotype with a few counts. The antigen remains undetermined. 5'RACE with constant-segment primers yielded barcoded, UMI-tagged TCR alpha and TCR beta cDNA libraries. TCRdb re-derived calls from the 5' RACE reads in MiXCR, one entry per CDR3 protein. The profile shows around 370,000 distinct CDR3 sequences, around 21% of them singletons. Specimen: PBMCs or a T cell subset sorted from them (not recorded which). The gene calls are TRBV29-1 and TRBJ2-7; weak D call: TRBD1 (6 bases). The sequence was collected from an adult woman who had mild COVID-19 (a few samples of this study predate the infection). Cell type and time point are not known. CDR3 protein: CSIGGTGSSSYEQYF. CDR3 coding DNA: TGCAGCATTGGGGGTACAGGGTCGAGCTCCTACGAGCAGTACTTC.